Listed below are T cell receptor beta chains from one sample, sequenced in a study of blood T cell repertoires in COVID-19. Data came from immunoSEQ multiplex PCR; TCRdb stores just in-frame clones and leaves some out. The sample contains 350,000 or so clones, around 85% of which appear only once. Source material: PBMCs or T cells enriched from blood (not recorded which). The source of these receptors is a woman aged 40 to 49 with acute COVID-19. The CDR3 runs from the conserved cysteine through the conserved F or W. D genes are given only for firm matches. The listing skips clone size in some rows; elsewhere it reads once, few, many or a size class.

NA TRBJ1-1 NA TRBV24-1 CATSDSTPGREQAFF TGTGCCACCAGTGATTCAACCCCGGGACGGGAGCAAGCTTTCTTT
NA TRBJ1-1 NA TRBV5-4 CASSLAGLKGEAFF TGTGCCAGCAGCTTGGCAGGGTTGAAGGGTGAAGCTTTCTTT
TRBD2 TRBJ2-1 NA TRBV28 CASSLSQRTSGSLGEYNEQFF TGTGCCAGCAGTTTATCCCAACGGACTAGCGGGAGCCTTGGAGAATACAATGAGCAGTTCTTC
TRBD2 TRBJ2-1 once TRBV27 CASSFLAGDIYEQFF TGTGCCAGCAGTTTTCTAGCGGGAGATATATATGAGCAGTTCTTC
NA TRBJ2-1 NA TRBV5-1 CASTLTNQGSYNEQFF TGCGCCAGCACTTTGACCAACCAGGGGTCCTACAATGAGCAGTTCTTC
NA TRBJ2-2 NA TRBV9 CASSARPRPGWNTGELFF TGTGCCAGCAGCGCCCGCCCCAGGCCAGGCTGGAACACCGGGGAGCTGTTTTTT
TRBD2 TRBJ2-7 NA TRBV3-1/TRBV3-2 CASSQELAGGYEQYF TGTGCCAGCAGCCAAGAACTAGCGGGAGGGTACGAGCAGTACTTC
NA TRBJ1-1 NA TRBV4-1 CASSPTALEGTEAFF TGCGCCAGCAGCCCAACAGCCCTCGAAGGCACTGAAGCTTTCTTT
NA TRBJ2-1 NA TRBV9 CASSKNTEEQFF TGTGCCAGCAGCAAGAACACAGAAGAGCAGTTCTTC
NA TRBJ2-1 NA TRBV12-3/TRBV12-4 CASSRRGWDEQFF TGTGCCAGCAGTCGCCGGGGGTGGGATGAGCAGTTCTTC
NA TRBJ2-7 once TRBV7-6 CASSLAEGSEQYF TGTGCCAGCAGCTTAGCGGAGGGGAGCGAGCAGTACTTC
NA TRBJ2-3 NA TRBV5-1 CASNNTDTQYF TGCGCCAGCAACAACACAGATACGCAGTATTTT
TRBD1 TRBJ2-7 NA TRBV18 CASSPKTGQTYEQYF TGTGCCAGCTCACCGAAGACAGGGCAGACCTACGAGCAGTACTTC
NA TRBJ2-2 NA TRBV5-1 CASSLYEGTGELFF TGCGCCAGCAGCTTGTATGAGGGCACCGGGGAGCTGTTTTTT
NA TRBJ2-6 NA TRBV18 CASSPQSGVGANVLTF TGTGCCAGCTCACCGCAGTCGGGGGTCGGGGCCAACGTCCTGACTTTC
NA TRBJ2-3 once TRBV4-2 CASSQLFGGPDTQYF TGTGCCAGCAGCCAACTATTCGGGGGGCCAGATACGCAGTATTTT
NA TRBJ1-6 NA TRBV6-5 CASSYSSTANSPLHF TGTGCCAGCAGTTACTCGAGTACAGCTAATTCACCCCTCCACTTT
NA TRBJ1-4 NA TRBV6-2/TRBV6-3 CASSWTQSLGKLFF TGTGCCAGCAGTTGGACACAATCACTCGGAAAACTGTTTTTT
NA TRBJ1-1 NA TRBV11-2 CASSEIGEGGTAFF TGTGCCAGCAGCGAAATCGGGGAGGGAGGGACAGCTTTCTTT
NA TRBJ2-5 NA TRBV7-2 CASSYRGETQYF TGTGCCAGCAGCTACCGCGGGGAGACCCAGTACTTC
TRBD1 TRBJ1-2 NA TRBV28 CASTTLGQGIVGYTF TGTGCCAGCACCACTCTGGGACAGGGGATAGTCGGCTACACCTTC
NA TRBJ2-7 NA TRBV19 CASSIGAGTYEQYF TGTGCCAGTAGTATAGGCGCAGGGACCTACGAGCAGTACTTC
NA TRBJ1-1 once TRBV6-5 CASSYLIPDRATEAFF TGTGCCAGCAGTTACCTTATACCGGACAGAGCCACTGAAGCTTTCTTT
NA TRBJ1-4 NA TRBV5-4 CASSLQGDEKLFF TGTGCCAGCAGCTTGCAGGGTGATGAAAAACTGTTTTTT
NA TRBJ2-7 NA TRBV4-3 CASSQGKQGAYEQYF TGCGCCAGCAGCCAGGGGAAACAGGGAGCCTACGAGCAGTACTTC
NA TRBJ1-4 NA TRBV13 CASSLRTATNEKLFF TGTGCCAGCAGCTTACGAACGGCAACTAATGAAAAACTGTTTTTT
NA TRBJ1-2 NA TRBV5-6 CASSSGSRGYTF TGTGCCAGCAGTTCTGGGTCGCGGGGCTACACCTTC
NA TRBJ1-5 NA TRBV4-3 CASSLDGGSNQPQHF TGCGCCAGCAGTCTTGACGGCGGAAGCAATCAGCCCCAGCATTTT
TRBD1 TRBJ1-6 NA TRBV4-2 CASSQDQVVGTAPIRSPLHF TGTGCCAGCAGCCAAGATCAAGTTGTCGGGACAGCGCCAATCAGATCACCCCTCCACTTT
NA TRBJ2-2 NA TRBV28 CASSLRALNTGELFF TGTGCCAGCAGTTTGCGTGCCCTGAACACCGGGGAGCTGTTTTTT
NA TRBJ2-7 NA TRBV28 CASSSQGTNAYEQYF TGTGCCAGCAGTTCCCAGGGGACTAATGCCTACGAGCAGTACTTC
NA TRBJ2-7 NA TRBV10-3 CAIGRIDYEQYF TGTGCCATCGGTAGAATTGACTACGAGCAGTACTTC
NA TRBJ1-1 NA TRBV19 CASSPTVPTEAFF TGTGCCAGTAGTCCCACGGTCCCCACTGAAGCTTTCTTT
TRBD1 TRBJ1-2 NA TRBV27 CASSSIGGLYGYTF TGTGCCAGCAGTTCAATAGGGGGCCTCTATGGCTACACCTTC
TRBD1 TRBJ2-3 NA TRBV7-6 CASSLAKGAGTDTQYF TGTGCCAGCAGCTTAGCTAAGGGGGCGGGCACAGATACGCAGTATTTT
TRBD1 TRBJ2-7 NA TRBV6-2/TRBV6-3 CASSYAKNRGYEQYF TGTGCCAGCAGTTACGCGAAGAACAGGGGCTACGAGCAGTACTTC
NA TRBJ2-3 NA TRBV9 CASSGTPTITDTQYF TGTGCCAGCAGCGGTACCCCTACTATCACAGATACGCAGTATTTT
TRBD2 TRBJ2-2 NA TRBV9 CASSGTSRTGELFF TGTGCCAGCAGCGGGACTAGTCGCACCGGGGAGCTGTTTTTT
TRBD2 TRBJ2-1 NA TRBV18 CASSPTSGSSYNEQFF TGTGCCAGCTCACCGACTAGCGGAAGCTCCTACAATGAGCAGTTCTTC
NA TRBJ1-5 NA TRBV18 CASRELSNQPQHF TGTGCCAGCCGCGAGCTTAGCAATCAGCCCCAGCATTTT
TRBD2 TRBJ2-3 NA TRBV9 CASSVPSGGTDTQYF TGTGCCAGCAGCGTCCCTAGCGGGGGCACAGATACGCAGTATTTT
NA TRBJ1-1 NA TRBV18 CASSGLSTEAFF TGTGCCAGCTCAGGCCTCAGTACTGAAGCTTTCTTT
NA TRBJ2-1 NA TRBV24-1 CATSDHRPTRGEQFF TGTGCCACCAGTGATCACCGCCCGACTAGAGGTGAGCAGTTCTTC
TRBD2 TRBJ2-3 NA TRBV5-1 CASSEGTSGTDTQYF TGCGCCAGCAGCGAAGGGACTAGCGGCACAGATACGCAGTATTTT
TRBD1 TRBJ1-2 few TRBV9 CASSVEAGGRYGYTF TGTGCCAGCAGCGTAGAGGCAGGGGGCCGCTATGGCTACACCTTC
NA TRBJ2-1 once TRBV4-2 CASSQEFTREQFF TGTGCCAGCAGCCAAGAGTTTACCAGGGAGCAGTTCTTC
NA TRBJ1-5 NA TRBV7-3 CASSNPRGIGIQPQHF TGTGCCAGCAGCAACCCGCGGGGGATCGGAATCCAGCCCCAGCATTTT
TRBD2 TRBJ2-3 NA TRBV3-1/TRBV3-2 CASGFSGGSTDTQYF TGTGCCAGCGGTTTTAGCGGGGGGTCCACAGATACGCAGTATTTT
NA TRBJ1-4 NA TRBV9 CASSVAAGTTNEKLFF TGTGCCAGCAGCGTAGCGGCGGGAACAACTAATGAAAAACTGTTTTTT
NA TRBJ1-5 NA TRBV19 CASSSTGYSNQPQHF TGTGCCAGTAGTTCGACGGGGTATAGCAATCAGCCCCAGCATTTT
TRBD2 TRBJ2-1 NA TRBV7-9 CASSLVLAGTSDNEQFF TGTGCCAGCAGCTTAGTCTTAGCGGGGACGTCGGACAATGAGCAGTTCTTC
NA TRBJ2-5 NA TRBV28 CASSWGQGSTETQYF TGTGCCAGCAGCTGGGGGCAGGGATCGACAGAGACCCAGTACTTC
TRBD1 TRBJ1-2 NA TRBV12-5 CASGLVQGDYGYTF TGTGCTAGTGGTTTGGTCCAGGGGGACTATGGCTACACCTTC
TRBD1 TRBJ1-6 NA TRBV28 CAGGTAFQDLHF TGTGCCGGGGGGACAGCGTTCCAGGACCTCCACTTT
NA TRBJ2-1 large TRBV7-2 CASSFGSGAYNEQFF TGTGCCAGCAGCTTTGGTAGCGGAGCCTACAATGAGCAGTTCTTC
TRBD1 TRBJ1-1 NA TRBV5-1 CASTRSDRGNTEAFF TGCGCCAGCACCCGATCGGACAGGGGGAACACTGAAGCTTTCTTT
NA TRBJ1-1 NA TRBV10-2 CASSESRANTEAFF TGCGCCAGCAGTGAGTCCAGGGCGAACACTGAAGCTTTCTTT
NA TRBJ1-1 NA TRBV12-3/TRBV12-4 CASMTGLNTEAFF TGTGCCAGTATGACAGGCCTGAACACTGAAGCTTTCTTT
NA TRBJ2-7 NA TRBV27 CASSAYGGSISYEQYF TGTGCCAGCAGTGCCTATGGAGGGTCGATCTCCTACGAGCAGTACTTC
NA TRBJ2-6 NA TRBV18 CASSPQGTSGANVLTF TGTGCCAGCTCACCTCAGGGGACCTCTGGGGCCAACGTCCTGACTTTC